These 23 T cell receptor beta chains were all obtained from the same sample, sequenced in a study of T cell responses to AZD1222 COVID-19 vaccine. Profiling relied on immunoSEQ multiplex PCR, and the TCRdb table lists in-frame clones only, not all of them. This repertoire shows 90,000 to 100,000 clones, approximately 87% found once; its top ten account for 2.5% to 3%. Sequencing used peripheral blood, obtained on day 0 of AZD1222 vaccination. These receptor sequences come from an adult in good health.

V usage is TRBV3-1 (or the pseudogene TRBV3-2) and J usage is TRBJ2-3; 13 nucleotides match TRBD2. The CDR3 covers 16 residues. V was pared by 0 bases and J by 8 bases, with 5 bases of the junction left unmatched. Germline lookup yields CDR1 LGHDT and CDR2 YNNKEL (reference sequence). CDR3 residues: CASSQDVGTSGITQYF. DNA of the CDR3: TGTGCCAGCAGCCAAGATGTAGGGACTAGCGGGATTACGCAGTATTTT.

The count of this clone is one. As DNA, the CDR3 is TGTGCCATCAGTGAGCCAGGTCCCGGGACAGGGGACTATGGCTACACCTTC. Translating it yields CAISEPGPGTGDYGYTF. The genes are TRBV10-3 and TRBJ1-2; TRBD1 agrees at 10 bases. Unmatched junction bases numbered 9, after V lost 2 bases and J lost 3 bases. Germline V gives CDR1 ENHRY, CDR2 SYGVKD. The CDR3 consists of 17 residues.

Only one count was recorded for this clone. J is TRBJ2-7 and V is TRBV10-3; the match to TRBD1 covers 7 bases. The CDR3 spans 14 residues. The V gene end was trimmed by 4 bases and the J gene end by 2 bases; junction bases not matched to a gene: 5. Germline V CDR1 and CDR2: ENHRY, SYGVKD. In nucleotides, the CDR3 is TGTGCCATCAGTGGGGCGACAGGGACCTACGAGCAGTACTTC. As protein: CAISGATGTYEQYF.

The chain joins TRBV7-8 to TRBJ1-2; D gene unclear. Germline loops: CDR1 SGHVS, CDR2 FQNEAQ. Trimming pared 1 base from V and 8 bases from J, leaving 8 bases between. The CDR3 has 12 residues. The CDR3 here is CASSLDTYGYTF. The CDR3 DNA sequence: TGTGCCAGCAGCTTAGATACTTACGGCTACACCTTC. The variable domain in full, with the rest retrieved from reference TRBV7-8 and TRBJ1-2, is GAGVSQSPRYKVAKRGQDVALRCDPISGHVSLFWYQQALGQGPEFLTYFQNEAQLDKSGLPSDRFFAERPEGSVSTLKIQRTQQEDSAVYLCASSLDTYGYTFGSGTRLTVV.

This clone has only one observation. The V and J genes are TRBV19 and TRBJ1-3, with 7 bases identical to TRBD1. This CDR3 region has 16 residues. Germline loops: CDR1 LNHDA, CDR2 SQIVND (reference sequence). Trimming cost V 6 bases and J 3 bases; bases outside gene matches: 11. The CDR3 nucleotides read TGTGCCAGTAGCCCTCTCGCGACAGGGAGTGGAAACACCATATATTTT. Translated, it gives CASSPLATGSGNTIYF. Full variable domain (outside the CDR3, taken from reference TRBV19 and TRBJ1-3): DGGITQSPKYLFRKEGQNVTLSCEQNLNHDAMYWYRQDPGQGLRLIYYSQIVNDFQKGDIAEGYSVSREKKESFPLTVTSAQKNPTAFYLCASSPLATGSGNTIYFGEGSWLTVV.

The chain couples TRBV30 to TRBJ2-7; no definite D call. CDR1 is GTSNPN, CDR2 SVGIG, per germline (reference sequence). Trimming removed 4 bases from V and 2 bases from J, with 18 bases in between. This CDR3 is 15 amino acids long. The CDR3 loop is CAWKGGLSATYEQYF. CDR3 DNA: TGTGCCTGGAAAGGTGGATTGAGTGCCACCTACGAGCAGTACTTC. Based on the CDR3 plus reference TRBV30 and TRBJ2-7, the full variable domain is SQTIHQWPATLVQPVGSPLSLECTVEGTSNPNLYWYRQAAGRGLQLLFYSVGIGQISSEVPQNLSASRPQDRQFILSSKKLLLSDSGFYLCAWKGGLSATYEQYFGPGTRLTVT.

The chain uses TRBV6-5 and TRBJ2-7; D is perhaps TRBD1 (5 bases). With 7 bases removed from V and 5 bases from J, the gap between germline ends came to 15 bases. Germline V CDR1 and CDR2: MNHEY, SVGAGI. The CDR3 is 13 residues long. The CDR3 reads CASTTVQPHEQYF. The CDR3 nucleotides read TGTGCCAGCACGACAGTTCAGCCCCACGAGCAGTACTTC.

This clone was recorded only once. The CDR3 coding sequence is TGTGCCATCAGCTACGGCGGGGGCAACGAGCAGTACTTC. It encodes CAISYGGGNEQYF. The chain combines TRBV10-3 with TRBJ2-7, with D tentatively TRBD2 (7 bases). This CDR3 contains 13 residues. V dropped 6 bases and J dropped 5 bases, with 14 bases sitting between them. Germline CDR1 and CDR2: ENHRY and SYGVKD.

This chain joins TRBV28 and TRBJ2-1, with 9 bases matching TRBD2. V shed 4 bases, J shed 6 bases, and the junction held 4 bases outside the gene matches. CDR3 size: 14 residues. Germline CDR1 reads MDHEN; CDR2 reads SYDVKM. The CDR3 nucleotides are TGTGCCAGCAGTTGGCTAGCGGGATTCAATGAGCAGTTCTTC. This sequence encodes CASSWLAGFNEQFF.

This clone was counted only a few times. V and J are TRBV6-5 and TRBJ2-5; 9 bases agree with TRBD1. The germline gives CDR1 MNHEY, CDR2 SVGAGI. The CDR3 sequence is 16 residues long. The V segment lost 0 bases and the J segment 1 base; nucleotides outside the gene matches: 3. The DNA for the CDR3 is TGTGCCAGCAGTTACTCGGGACAGGGATTCCAAGAGACCCAGTACTTC. Translation: CASSYSGQGFQETQYF.

The chain joins TRBV28 to TRBJ1-1; D uncertain. The CDR3 length is 16 residues. Trimming stripped 3 bases from V and 1 base from J, with 15 bases between. CDR1 MDHEN and CDR2 SYDVKM come from the germline V gene. The CDR3 sequence is CASSLGIGAGNTEAFF. CDR3 coding DNA: TGTGCCAGCAGTTTGGGCATCGGAGCGGGGAACACTGAAGCTTTCTTT.

The chain recombines TRBV18 with TRBJ1-1; TRBD1 is a possible D gene (5 bases). The CDR3 contains 14 residues. Germline CDR1 KGHSH, CDR2 LQKENI. Between the trimmed V and J ends, which lost 0 bases and 11 bases, there was a span of 16 bases. In DNA form, the CDR3 reads TGTGCCAGCTCACCACCGACAATCGGGACGGTGGCTTTCTTT. This codes for CASSPPTIGTVAFF.

The rearrangement joins TRBV18 to TRBJ1-1; the match to TRBD1 covers 9 bases. The CDR3 runs to 16 residues. The germline CDR1 and CDR2 sequences are KGHSH and LQKENI. V gave up 5 bases and J gave up 3 bases; unmatched junction bases: 10. In nucleotides, the CDR3 is TGTGCCAGCTCATGGAACAGGGGGCGAGTGGACACTGAAGCTTTCTTT. Amino acid sequence: CASSWNRGRVDTEAFF.

The chain joins TRBV3-1 (or the pseudogene TRBV3-2) to TRBJ1-1; 8 nucleotides line up with TRBD1. V was clipped by 4 bases and J by 4 bases; unmatched bases: 2. The CDR3 is made up of 13 amino acids. Germline V gene sequence: CDR1 LGHDT, CDR2 YNNKEL (reference sequence). CDR3 in DNA: TGTGCCAGCAGCCTCGGACAGGGCACTGAAGCTTTCTTT. This encodes CASSLGQGTEAFF.

This clone was seen only a few times. The V call is TRBV7-9, the J call TRBJ2-1; D is possibly TRBD2 (5 bases). The CDR3 contains 13 residues. Trimming cost V 1 base and J 6 bases, with 7 bases left between them. The V gene's germline CDR1 is SEHNR and CDR2 FQNEAQ (reference sequence). CDR3 coding DNA: TGTGCCAGCAGCTTAGTGGGAGTCAATGAGCAGTTCTTC. It encodes CASSLVGVNEQFF. Drawing the rest from reference TRBV7-9 and TRBJ2-1, the complete variable domain is DTGVSQNPRHKITKRGQNVTFRCDPISEHNRLYWYRQTLGQGPEFLTYFQNEAQLEKSRLLSDRFSAERPKGSFSTLEIQRTEQGDSAMYLCASSLVGVNEQFFGPGTRLTVL.

This sequence joins TRBV6-5 and TRBJ2-1, with 7 bases matching TRBD1. V lost 7 bases, J lost 10 bases, and 10 bases stayed unmatched. This CDR3 has 13 amino acids. Germline V gene lookup returns CDR1 MNHEY and CDR2 SVGAGI. CDR3 in DNA: TGTGCCAGCAAACTAGGGGACAGCTCGGAGCAGTTCTTC. Its protein product is CASKLGDSSEQFF.

The chain links TRBV20-1 to TRBJ1-6, with D uncertain. This CDR3 has 11 amino acids. Germline assignment: CDR1 DFQATT and CDR2 SNEGSKA (reference sequence). Trimming removed 1 base at V and 10 bases at J, with 5 bases between. The CDR3 loop reads CSARVSSPLHF. Here the CDR3 DNA reads TGCAGTGCTAGAGTTAGCTCACCCCTCCACTTT.

As concerns this clone: Other DNA sequences in the same sample also yield this CDR3. This chain connects TRBV9 to TRBJ1-5; a possible D gene is TRBD1 (5 bases). The V gene's germline CDR1 is SGDLS and CDR2 YYNGEE. Trimming shortened V by 0 bases and J by 4 bases, and 8 bases separated the two germline ends. The CDR3 totals 14 residues. CDR3 amino acids: CASSVDSGNQPQHF. The DNA for the CDR3 is TGTGCCAGCAGCGTAGACTCAGGGAATCAGCCCCAGCATTTT.

The chain couples TRBV14 to TRBJ2-7; possibly TRBD1 for D (7 bases). Trimming cost V 3 bases and J 4 bases, with 13 bases left between them. This CDR3 region has 14 residues. From germline, CDR1 is SGHDN and CDR2 FVKESK. Written as DNA, the CDR3 is TGTGCCAGCAGCCAGAGACAGGGAGGATACGAGCAGTACTTC. It codes for CASSQRQGGYEQYF.

The rearrangement joins TRBV4-2 to TRBJ1-5; 10 bases are a match to TRBD1. The CDR3 is made up of 18 amino acids. In germline, CDR1 is LGHNA, CDR2 YNFKEQ. The ends lost 0 bases at V and 0 bases at J; junction bases unmatched: 5. CDR3 nucleotide sequence: TGTGCCAGCAGCCAAGATACGGGACAGGGGTTTAGCAATCAGCCCCAGCATTTT. It codes for CASSQDTGQGFSNQPQHF.

The J gene is TRBJ2-1, the V gene TRBV7-2; TRBD1 aligns across 12 bases. The CDR3 contains 15 residues. With V trimmed by 6 bases and J by 6 bases, 6 bases remained unmatched. Germline loops: CDR1 SGHTA, CDR2 FQGNSA. The CDR3 sequence is CASRDGTGGLNEQFF. Here the CDR3 DNA reads TGTGCCAGCAGGGACGGGACAGGGGGCCTCAATGAGCAGTTCTTC.

V is TRBV30 and J is TRBJ1-3; possible D gene TRBD1, 6 bases. Germline assignment: CDR1 GTSNPN and CDR2 SVGIG (reference sequence). Trimming left V 4 bases short and J 0 bases short, with 10 bases between. The CDR3 totals 14 residues. The CDR3 here is CAWNPTGSGNTIYF. In DNA form, the CDR3 reads TGTGCCTGGAACCCGACAGGCTCTGGAAACACCATATATTTT. The variable domain in full, completed from reference TRBV30 and TRBJ1-3, reads SQTIHQWPATLVQPVGSPLSLECTVEGTSNPNLYWYRQAAGRGLQLLFYSVGIGQISSEVPQNLSASRPQDRQFILSSKKLLLSDSGFYLCAWNPTGSGNTIYFGEGSWLTVV.

The chain links TRBV27 to TRBJ2-1; TRBD2 aligns across 16 bases. Germline V lookup: CDR1 MNHEY, CDR2 SMNVEV (reference sequence). The CDR3 sequence is 14 residues long. Germline trimming cut 8 bases from V and 8 bases from J; bases unmatched to any gene: 3. DNA for the CDR3: TGTGCCAGCGGGACTAGCGGGAGGGGACATGAGCAGTTCTTC. Translated, it gives CASGTSGRGHEQFF.